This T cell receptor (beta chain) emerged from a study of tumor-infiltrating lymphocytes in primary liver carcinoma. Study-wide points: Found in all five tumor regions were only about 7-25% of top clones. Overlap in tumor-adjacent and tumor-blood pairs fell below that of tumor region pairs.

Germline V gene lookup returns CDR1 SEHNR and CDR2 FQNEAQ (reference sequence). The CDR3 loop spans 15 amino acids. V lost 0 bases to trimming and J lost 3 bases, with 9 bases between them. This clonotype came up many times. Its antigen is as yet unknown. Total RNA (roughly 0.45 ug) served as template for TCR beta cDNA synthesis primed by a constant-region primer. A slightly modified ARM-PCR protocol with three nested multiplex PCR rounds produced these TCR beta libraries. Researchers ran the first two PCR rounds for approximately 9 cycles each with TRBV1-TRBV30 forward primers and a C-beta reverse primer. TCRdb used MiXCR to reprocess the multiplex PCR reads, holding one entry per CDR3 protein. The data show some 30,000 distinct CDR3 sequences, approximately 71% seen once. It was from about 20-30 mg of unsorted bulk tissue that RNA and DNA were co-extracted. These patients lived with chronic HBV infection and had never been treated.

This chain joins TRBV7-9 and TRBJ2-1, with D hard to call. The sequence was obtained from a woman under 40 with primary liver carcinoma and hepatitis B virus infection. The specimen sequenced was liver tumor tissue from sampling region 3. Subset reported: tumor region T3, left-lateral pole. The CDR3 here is CASSLAYGHYNEQFF. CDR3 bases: TGTGCCAGCAGCTTAGCGTATGGGCACTACAATGAGCAGTTCTTC.